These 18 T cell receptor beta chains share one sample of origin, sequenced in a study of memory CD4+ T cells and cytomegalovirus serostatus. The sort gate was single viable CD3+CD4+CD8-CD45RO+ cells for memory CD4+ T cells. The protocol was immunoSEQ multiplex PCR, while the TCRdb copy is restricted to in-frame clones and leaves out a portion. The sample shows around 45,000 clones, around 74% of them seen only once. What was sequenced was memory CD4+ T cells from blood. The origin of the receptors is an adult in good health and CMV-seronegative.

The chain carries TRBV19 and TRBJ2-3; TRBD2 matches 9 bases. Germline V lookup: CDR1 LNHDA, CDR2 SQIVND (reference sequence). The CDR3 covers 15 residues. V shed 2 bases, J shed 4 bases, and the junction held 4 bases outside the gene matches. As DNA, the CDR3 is TGTGCCAGTAGTATAATGGGACTAGCCTCAGATACGCAGTATTTT. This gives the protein CASSIMGLASDTQYF. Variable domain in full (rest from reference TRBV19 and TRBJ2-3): DGGITQSPKYLFRKEGQNVTLSCEQNLNHDAMYWYRQDPGQGLRLIYYSQIVNDFQKGDIAEGYSVSREKKESFPLTVTSAQKNPTAFYLCASSIMGLASDTQYFGPGTRLTVL.

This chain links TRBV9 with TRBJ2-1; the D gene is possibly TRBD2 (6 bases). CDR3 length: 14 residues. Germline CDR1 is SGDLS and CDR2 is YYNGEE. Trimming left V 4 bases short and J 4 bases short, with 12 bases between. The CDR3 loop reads CASSWTGEYNEQFF. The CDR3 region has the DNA TGTGCCAGCAGCTGGACGGGGGAGTACAATGAGCAGTTCTTC.

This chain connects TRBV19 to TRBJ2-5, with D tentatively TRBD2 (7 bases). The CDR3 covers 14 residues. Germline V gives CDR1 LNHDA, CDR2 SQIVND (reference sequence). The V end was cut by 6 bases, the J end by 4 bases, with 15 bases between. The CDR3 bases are TGTGCCAGTAGCTCTGGGGGGGGCCCAGAGACCCAGTACTTC. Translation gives CASSSGGGPETQYF.

CDR3 amino acids: CASSPGGQPQHF. CDR3 bases: TGTGCCAGCTCACCAGGCGGTCAGCCCCAGCATTTT. The rearrangement uses TRBV18 and TRBJ1-5; D not resolved. Germline-derived CDR1 and CDR2 are KGHSH and LQKENI. Trimming took off 2 bases at V and 6 bases at J, with 5 bases between the two ends. The CDR3 consists of 12 residues. The full variable domain, completed using reference TRBV18 and TRBJ1-5, is NAGVMQNPRHLVRRRGQEARLRCSPMKGHSHVYWYRQLPEEGLKFMVYLQKENIIDESGMPKERFSAEFPKEGPSILRIQQVVRGDSAAYFCASSPGGQPQHFGDGTRLSIL.

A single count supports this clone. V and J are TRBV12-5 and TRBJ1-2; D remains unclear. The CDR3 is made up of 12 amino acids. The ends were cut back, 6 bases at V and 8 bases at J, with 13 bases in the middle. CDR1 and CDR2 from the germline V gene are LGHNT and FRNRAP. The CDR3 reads CASGTLLGGYTF. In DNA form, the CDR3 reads TGTGCTAGTGGAACTCTCCTGGGAGGCTACACCTTC. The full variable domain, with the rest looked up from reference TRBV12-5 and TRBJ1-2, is DARVTQTPRHKVTEMGQEVTMRCQPILGHNTVFWYRQTMMQGLELLAYFRNRAPLDDSGMPKDRFSAEMPDATLATLKIQPSEPRDSAVYFCASGTLLGGYTFGSGTRLTVV.

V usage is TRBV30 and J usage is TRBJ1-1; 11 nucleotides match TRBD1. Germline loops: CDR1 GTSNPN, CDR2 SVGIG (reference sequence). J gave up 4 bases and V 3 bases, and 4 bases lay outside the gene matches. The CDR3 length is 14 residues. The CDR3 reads CAWRDRGRGTEAFF. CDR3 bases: TGTGCCTGGAGGGACAGGGGGCGAGGCACTGAAGCTTTCTTT.

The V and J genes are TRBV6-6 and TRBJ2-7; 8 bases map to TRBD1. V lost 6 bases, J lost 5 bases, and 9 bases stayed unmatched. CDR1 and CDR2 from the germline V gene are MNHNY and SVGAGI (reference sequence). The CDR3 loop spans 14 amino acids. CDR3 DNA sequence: TGTGCCAGCAGAGCTGCTGGACAGGGAAACGAGCAGTACTTC. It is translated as CASRAAGQGNEQYF.

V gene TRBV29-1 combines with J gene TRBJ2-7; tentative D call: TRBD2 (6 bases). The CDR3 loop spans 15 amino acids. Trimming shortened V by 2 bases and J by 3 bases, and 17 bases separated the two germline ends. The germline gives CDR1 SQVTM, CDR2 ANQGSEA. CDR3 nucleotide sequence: TGCAGCGTTGAAAATTGGCGGCAGGGACTCTACGAGCAGTACTTC. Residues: CSVENWRQGLYEQYF.

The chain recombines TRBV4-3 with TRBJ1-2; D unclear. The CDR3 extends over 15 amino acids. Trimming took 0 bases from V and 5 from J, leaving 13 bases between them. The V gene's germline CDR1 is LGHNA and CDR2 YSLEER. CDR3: CASSQDQGRDYGYTF. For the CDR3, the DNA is TGCGCCAGCAGCCAAGATCAAGGGAGGGATTATGGCTACACCTTC.

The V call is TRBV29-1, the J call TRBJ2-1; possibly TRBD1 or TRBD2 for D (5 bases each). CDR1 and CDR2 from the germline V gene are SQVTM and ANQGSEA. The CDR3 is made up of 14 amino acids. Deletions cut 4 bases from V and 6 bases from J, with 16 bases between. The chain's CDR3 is CSVATGGSGNEQFF. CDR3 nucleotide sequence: TGCAGCGTTGCAACTGGGGGAAGCGGCAATGAGCAGTTCTTC.

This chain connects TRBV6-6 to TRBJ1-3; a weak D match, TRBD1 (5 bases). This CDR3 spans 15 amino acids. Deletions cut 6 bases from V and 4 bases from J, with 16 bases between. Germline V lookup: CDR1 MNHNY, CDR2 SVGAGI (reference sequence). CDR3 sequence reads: CASSPAEGSGNTIYF. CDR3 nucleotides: TGTGCCAGCAGCCCCGCCGAGGGGAGCGGAAACACCATATATTTT.

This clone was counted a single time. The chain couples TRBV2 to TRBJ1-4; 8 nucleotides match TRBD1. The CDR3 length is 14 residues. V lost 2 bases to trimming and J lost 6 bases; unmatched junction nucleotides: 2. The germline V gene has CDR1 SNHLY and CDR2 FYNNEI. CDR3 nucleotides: TGTGCCAGCAGTGAAACAGGGGGGCATGAAAAACTGTTTTTT. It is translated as CASSETGGHEKLFF.

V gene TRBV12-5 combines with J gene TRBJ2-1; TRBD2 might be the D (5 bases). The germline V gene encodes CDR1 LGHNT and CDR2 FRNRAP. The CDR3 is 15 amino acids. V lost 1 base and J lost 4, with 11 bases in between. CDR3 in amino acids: CASGLGRVAYNEQFF. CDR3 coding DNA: TGTGCTAGTGGTTTGGGGCGGGTAGCTTACAATGAGCAGTTCTTC. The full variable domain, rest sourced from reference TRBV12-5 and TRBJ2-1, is DARVTQTPRHKVTEMGQEVTMRCQPILGHNTVFWYRQTMMQGLELLAYFRNRAPLDDSGMPKDRFSAEMPDATLATLKIQPSEPRDSAVYFCASGLGRVAYNEQFFGPGTRLTVL.

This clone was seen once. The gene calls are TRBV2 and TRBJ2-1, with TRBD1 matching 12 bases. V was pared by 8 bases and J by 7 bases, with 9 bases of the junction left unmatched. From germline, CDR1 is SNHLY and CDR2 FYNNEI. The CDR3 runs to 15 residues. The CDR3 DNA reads TGTGCCAGCCATACGCCGGGACAGGGGGCAAATGAGCAGTTCTTC. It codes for CASHTPGQGANEQFF.

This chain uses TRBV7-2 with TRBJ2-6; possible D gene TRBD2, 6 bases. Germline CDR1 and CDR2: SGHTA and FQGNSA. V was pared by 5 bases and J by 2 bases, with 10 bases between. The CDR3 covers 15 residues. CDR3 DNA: TGTGCCAGCAGCGGTGGAGGGGCTGGGGCCAACGTCCTGACTTTC. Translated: CASSGGGAGANVLTF.

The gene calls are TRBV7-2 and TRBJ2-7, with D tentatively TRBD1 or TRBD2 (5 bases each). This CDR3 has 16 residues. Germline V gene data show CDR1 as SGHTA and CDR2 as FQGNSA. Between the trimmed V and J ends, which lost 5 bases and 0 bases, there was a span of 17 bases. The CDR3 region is CASSPRGGRSSYEQYF. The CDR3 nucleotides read TGTGCCAGCAGCCCTAGGGGCGGGCGTAGCTCCTACGAGCAGTACTTC.

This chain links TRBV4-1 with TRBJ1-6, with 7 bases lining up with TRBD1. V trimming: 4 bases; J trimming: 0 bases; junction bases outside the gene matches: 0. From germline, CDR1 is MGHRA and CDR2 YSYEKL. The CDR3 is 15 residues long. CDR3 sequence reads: CASSRQGSYNSPLHF. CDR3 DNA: TGCGCCAGCAGCCGACAGGGCTCCTATAATTCACCCCTCCACTTT.

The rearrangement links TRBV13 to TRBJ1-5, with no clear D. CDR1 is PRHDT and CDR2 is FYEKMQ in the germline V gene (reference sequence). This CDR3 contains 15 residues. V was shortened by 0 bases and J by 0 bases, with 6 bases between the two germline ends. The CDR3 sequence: CASSLGFNSNQPQHF. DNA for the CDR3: TGTGCCAGCAGCTTAGGCTTTAATAGCAATCAGCCCCAGCATTTT.